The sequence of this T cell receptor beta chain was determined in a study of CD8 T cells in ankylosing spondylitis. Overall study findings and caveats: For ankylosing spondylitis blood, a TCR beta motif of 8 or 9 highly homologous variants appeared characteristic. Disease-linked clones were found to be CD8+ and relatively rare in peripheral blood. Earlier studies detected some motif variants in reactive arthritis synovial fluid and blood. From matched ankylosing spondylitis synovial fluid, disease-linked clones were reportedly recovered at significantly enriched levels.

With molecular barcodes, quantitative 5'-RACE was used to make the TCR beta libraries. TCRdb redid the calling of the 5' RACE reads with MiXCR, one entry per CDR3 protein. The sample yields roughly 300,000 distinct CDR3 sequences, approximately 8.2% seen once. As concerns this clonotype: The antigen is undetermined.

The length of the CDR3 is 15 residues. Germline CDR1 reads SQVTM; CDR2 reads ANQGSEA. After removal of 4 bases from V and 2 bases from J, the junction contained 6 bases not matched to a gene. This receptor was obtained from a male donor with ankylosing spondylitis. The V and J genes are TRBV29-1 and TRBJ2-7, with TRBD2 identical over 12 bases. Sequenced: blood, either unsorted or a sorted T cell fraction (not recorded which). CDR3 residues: CSVVTSGRLPYEQYF. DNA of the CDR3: TGCAGCGTTGTTACTAGCGGGAGGCTCCCCTACGAGCAGTACTTC.